This T cell receptor (beta chain) emerged from a study of high-grade serous ovarian cancer treatment subgroups. In the study overall: Samples averaged approximately 14,000 reads and around 7,600 unique TCR beta rearrangements. Findings and limits, study-wide: The analyses considered CDR3 and ignored CDR1 and CDR2. Without spatial data, bulk sequencing limits insight into HGSC tumor diversity. Same-patient tumor repertoires overlapped at about 0.095 to 0.79; different patients barely overlapped.

The V gene's germline CDR1 is MNHNY and CDR2 SVGAGI (reference sequence). CDR3 length: 15 amino acids. Unmatched junction bases numbered 12, after V lost 8 bases and J lost 2 bases. Profiling relied on immunoSEQ multiplex PCR, and the TCRdb table lists in-frame clones only, not all of them. This sample yields approximately 30,000 clones, of which 84% are seen a single time; under 2.5% belongs to the top ten. As regards this clone: Antigen: not known.

Tumor samples were taken before definitive surgery or chemotherapy. The clonotype was recovered from a human donor with high-grade serous ovarian cancer. The chain couples TRBV6-6 to TRBJ2-7; 7 bases align to TRBD1. The sequencing input was tumor tissue. The DNA for the CDR3 is TGTGCCAGCTCTAGGGGCGGGCAGGGGGCCTACGAGCAGTACTTC. Its protein is CASSRGGQGAYEQYF.